This T cell receptor (beta chain) was retrieved from a study of beta chain features in type 1 diabetes. One heparinised blood draw averaging approximately 100 mL was given by each donor. Trimming removed 2 bases at V and 0 bases at J, with 14 bases between. The CDR3 totals 17 residues. CDR1 is SGHAT and CDR2 is FQNNGV in the germline V gene. A note on this clone: What it recognizes is unknown.

Expressed TCRB transcripts were sequenced after all isolated RNA was converted to cDNA. TCRdb's table, derived via immunoSEQ multiplex PCR, lists solely in-frame clones and lacks some. Here the sample spans 630,000 or so clones, about 14% being singletons. General study points: Patients with Type 1 diabetes showed moderately but significantly shorter TCRB CDR3s in all four CD4+ subsets.

The V call is TRBV11-2, the J call TRBJ2-1, with D hard to call. This TCR came from a young man with type 1 diabetes. What was sequenced was naive CD4+ T cells from blood. The CDR3 loop reads CASSLRVAQSSYNEQFF. The CDR3 nucleotides are TGTGCCAGCAGCTTACGAGTGGCGCAGAGCTCCTACAATGAGCAGTTCTTC.